This is a list of T cell receptor beta chains from one sample in a study of OX40 agonist ivuxolimab in advanced cancers. Sequencing was performed with immunoSEQ multiplex PCR; in TCRdb, only in-frame clones are kept and a portion is missing. Among tens of thousands of clones, 65% to 90% were seen once, and the ten largest hold around 20%. Material: CD4+ or CD8+ T cells sorted from blood, obtained in a trial of the OX40 agonist ivuxolimab. These receptors came from an adult with an advanced solid tumor such as melanoma, head and neck, liver or kidney cancer. Each CDR3 is given with its conserved first and last residue. The D gene is left open where the match is weak. The size field is filled for only some rows; it gives once, few, many or a size class.

clone_size	j_call	v_call	d_call	cdr3_nt	cdr3_aa
-	TRBJ2-7	TRBV7-6	TRBD2	TGTGCCAGCAGCTTGGGAGGGGTCTCCTACGAGCAGTACTTC	CASSLGGVSYEQYF
medium-sized	TRBJ2-5	TRBV4-1	TRBD2	TGCGCCAGCAGCCAATACGCGGGGGGCGGTGAGACCCAGTACTTC	CASSQYAGGGETQYF
-	TRBJ2-3	TRBV7-4	TRBD2	TGTGCCAGCAGCTGGACTAGCGGGAGGCCATCGGGGGATACGCAGTATTTT	CASSWTSGRPSGDTQYF
-	TRBJ1-1	TRBV30	-	TGTGCCCTGAGCGTTGGGGGACTAGGTGAAGCTTTCTTT	CALSVGGLGEAFF
-	TRBJ1-2	TRBV19	-	TGTGCCAGTAGTATATTTGCGAATGGCTACACCTTC	CASSIFANGYTF
once	TRBJ1-1	TRBV11-3	-	TGTGCCAGCAGCGGCCGGGACGGATCAGATGAAGCTTTCTTT	CASSGRDGSDEAFF
-	TRBJ2-7	TRBV11-2	-	TGTGCCAGCAGCCCCCGGGGGAAACCTTACTACGAGCAGTACTTC	CASSPRGKPYYEQYF
few	TRBJ2-2	TRBV14	-	TGTGCCACTTCCCTTGGGGGATCCGGGGAGCTGTTTTTT	CATSLGGSGELFF
-	TRBJ1-2	TRBV30	TRBD1	TGTGCCTGGAGTCCAGGGACAGGGGACTATGGCTACACCTTC	CAWSPGTGDYGYTF
medium-sized	TRBJ1-1	TRBV19	-	TGTGCCAGTAGTATAGGATCGGCGGGGACTGAAGCTTTCTTT	CASSIGSAGTEAFF
medium-sized	TRBJ1-5	TRBV9	-	TGTGCCAGCAGCGCCTTAACAGGGATCAATCAGCCCCAGCATTTT	CASSALTGINQPQHF
-	TRBJ1-5	TRBV7-9	-	TGTGCCAGCAGCTTCAGCGAGTCCAATCAGCCCCAGCATTTT	CASSFSESNQPQHF
-	TRBJ2-6	TRBV6-1	-	TGTGCCAGCAGTGACGACAGCTCTGGGGCCAACGTCCTGACTTTC	CASSDDSSGANVLTF
-	TRBJ2-7	TRBV5-1	-	TGCGCCAGCAGCTTGTGGGGATCCGAAAACTACGAGCAGTACTTC	CASSLWGSENYEQYF
-	TRBJ2-1	TRBV9	-	TGTGCCAGCAGCGTACTAGACAGGAACAATGAGCAGTTCTTC	CASSVLDRNNEQFF
-	TRBJ2-1	TRBV2	TRBD2	TGTGCCAGCAGCGACTCATCGGGACTAGCGGTGGGCAATGAGCAGTTCTTC	CASSDSSGLAVGNEQFF
-	TRBJ2-7	TRBV5-6	-	TGTGCCAGCAGCTTGGCCCCGGGCTCCTACGAGCAGTACTTC	CASSLAPGSYEQYF
-	TRBJ1-1	TRBV10-3	-	TGTGCCATCAGGACCAGACAAGACAACACTGAAGCTTTCTTT	CAIRTRQDNTEAFF
-	TRBJ2-3	TRBV28	TRBD2	TGTGCCAGCATTCCCGATGGGACTAGCGTACACTCTAGCACAGATACGCAGTATTTT	CASIPDGTSVHSSTDTQYF
-	TRBJ2-1	TRBV10-1	TRBD2	TGCGCCAGCAGCGTAATCTCGCCTCGACTAGCGGGGGCATATGAGCAGTTCTTC	CASSVISPRLAGAYEQFF
-	TRBJ2-3	TRBV5-4	TRBD2	TGTGCCAGCAGTCACCGGACCTTAAGCGGGGCCTACACAGATACGCAGTATTTT	CASSHRTLSGAYTDTQYF
-	TRBJ1-1	TRBV6-1	-	TGTGCCAGCAGTGCTGGGAGTGAGACTGAAGCTTTCTTT	CASSAGSETEAFF
-	TRBJ2-7	TRBV5-4	-	TGTGCCAGCAGCTCCGGCGCAGGGTTCAGCTCCTACGAGCAGTACTTC	CASSSGAGFSSYEQYF
-	TRBJ1-6	TRBV6-1	-	TGTGCCAGCACTTCGGCTGGGGATCTTTCACCCCTCCACTTT	CASTSAGDLSPLHF
-	TRBJ2-7	TRBV29-1	-	TGCAGCGTGGGAGGCTTATCCTACGAGCAGTACTTC	CSVGGLSYEQYF
-	TRBJ2-1	TRBV28	-	TGTGCCAGCAGTTTTCTCCCCGCAAACCCCCAATATGAGCAGTTCTTC	CASSFLPANPQYEQFF
-	TRBJ2-7	TRBV5-4	-	TGTGCCAGCAGCTTGTACCAGAATTCCTACGAGCAGTACTTC	CASSLYQNSYEQYF
-	TRBJ1-2	TRBV29-1	TRBD1	TGCAGCGTTGTTCTCGGGGACAGGGGGGTCATTGGCTACACCTTC	CSVVLGDRGVIGYTF
-	TRBJ2-7	TRBV27	-	TGTGCCAGCAGTTTATTTGGGGGCTACGAGCAGTACTTC	CASSLFGGYEQYF
-	TRBJ1-5	TRBV5-1	-	TGCGCCAGCAGCTACGAAAATCAGCCCCAGCATTTT	CASSYENQPQHF
few	TRBJ2-7	TRBV7-9	-	TGTGCCAGCAGCTTAATGGAGGTGGGCTTGGACGAGCAGTACTTC	CASSLMEVGLDEQYF
-	TRBJ1-1	TRBV28	-	TGTGCCAGCAGTTTCATCGGGAGTAACACTGAAGCTTTCTTT	CASSFIGSNTEAFF
-	TRBJ2-1	TRBV19	-	TGTGCCAGTAGTATAGGGGTAGTGCAGTTCTTC	CASSIGVVQFF
-	TRBJ2-3	TRBV5-1	TRBD2	TGCGCCAGCAGCTTGGCCGGTGCGGGAGGGCGAGATACGCAGTATTTT	CASSLAGAGGRDTQYF
-	TRBJ2-7	TRBV13	-	TGTGCCAGCAGCTTAGGTCTAGTTGGCTACGAGCAGTACTTC	CASSLGLVGYEQYF
-	TRBJ2-7	TRBV7-9	TRBD1	TGTGCCAGCAGCACCGGGACAGGGGGCCTATACGAGCAGTACTTC	CASSTGTGGLYEQYF